This T cell receptor beta chain was sequenced for a study of blood T cell repertoires in COVID-19. Study as a whole: Whether acute or convalescent, the COVID-19 samples came from the United States, Italy and Spain. PBMCs, B-cell-depleted T cells, or T cells were the source of the cDNA or gDNA that made up the material.

This clone was picked up one time. Germline V gene lookup returns CDR1 MGHRA and CDR2 YSYEKL. The CDR3 sequence is 15 residues long. V dropped 1 base and J dropped 1 base, with 9 bases sitting between them. Per the original data handling: Reference gene primer amplification gave nucleated cell count estimates. TCRdb keeps only in-frame clones here, not all; method: immunoSEQ multiplex PCR. D and trimming were read from the DNA, whereas the V and J calls and clone size are those reported in that table. The sample lists around 300,000 clones, about 86% occurring once. The sample comprised peripheral blood. This clonotype was sampled from a man aged 25-45 years with active or convalescent COVID-19. The chain is built from TRBV4-1 and TRBJ2-3; D ambiguous. The CDR3 here is CASSQGGQGTDTQYF. CDR3 bases: TGCGCCAGCAGCCAAGGTGGCCAAGGCACAGATACGCAGTATTTT.